One and the same sample provided the 3 T cell receptor beta chains below, sequenced in a study of T cell repertoires in cytomegalovirus infection (dated by TCRdb to between 2018 and 2020). Sequencing was carried out with an Illumina HiSeq 1500. Using fastp at Q25 and MiXCR, TCRdb reprocessed the public reads and kept productive beta chains. A single entry per CDR3 protein holds the most common genes and DNA from its merged rows. Recorded for this sample are approximately 100,000 distinct CDR3 sequences; around a quarter of them occurred a single time. The ten largest clones take up approximately 40% of the sample. Input material: CD8+ T cells from PBMCs. All receptors derive from a human donor in good health (CMV status not recorded). Some clones in this sample may be carry-over from other donors' samples.

At least ten counts were recorded for this clonotype. The chain joins TRBV29-1 to TRBJ2-7; D may be TRBD2 (6 bases). Germline V gene data show CDR1 as SQVTM and CDR2 as ANQGSEA. The CDR3 extends over 15 amino acids. The ends were cut back, 4 bases at V and 2 bases at J, with 18 bases in the middle. CDR3 DNA sequence: TGCAGCGTTGCCGGGGTGGCGGGGAATACCTACGAGCAGTACTTC. It codes for CSVAGVAGNTYEQYF.

This clonotype was detected a few times. The chain links TRBV19 to TRBJ1-1; TRBD1 is a possible D gene (5 bases). Per germline, CDR1 LNHDA and CDR2 SQIVND (reference sequence). The CDR3 contains 16 residues. V was shortened by 5 bases and J by 3 bases, with 19 bases between the two germline ends. CDR3 in amino acids: CASSPRGGGFYTEAFF. CDR3 DNA sequence: TGTGCCAGTAGTCCCCGGGGGGGGGGTTTTTACACTGAAGCTTTCTTT.

This clonotype was found many times. The chain couples TRBV12-3 or TRBV12-4 to TRBJ1-1; no reliable D call. V dropped 3 bases and J dropped 0 bases, with 8 bases sitting between them. This CDR3 has 14 amino acids. The CDR3 bases are TGTGCCAGCAGTTTCGACACGCTGAACACTGAAGCTTTCTTT. Its translation is CASSFDTLNTEAFF.